A selection of T cell receptor beta chains follows, all from one sample in a study of blood T cell repertoires in COVID-19. Repertoires were generated with immunoSEQ multiplex PCR, while TCRdb's copy carries only in-frame clones and drops some. The sample contains some 180,000 clones, 84% of which appear only once. The sample comprised peripheral blood. The source is a woman of 80 years or more with COVID-19, enrolled during active disease. The conserved cysteine and the conserved F or W are not part of the CDR3 here.

v_call | cdr3_aa
TRBV5-1 | ASSLSGTGAGNQPQH
TRBV3-1/TRBV3-2 | ASSQATGASYEQY
TRBV4-2 | ASSQDRLAGGPGIPDTQY
TRBV5-1 | ASSLAVAELDTQY
TRBV19 | ASARTGTIEQY
TRBV10-3 | ASTPIWDYGYT
TRBV11-2 | ASSLGLNNEQF
TRBV18 | ASSLEGEQY
TRBV9 | ASSVASQETQY
TRBV7-3 | ASSPGLAGGWNEQF
TRBV7-9 | ASTTGTGFNEQF
TRBV14 | ASSQDRRQFGQPQH
TRBV5-6 | ASSSGPNGGETQY
TRBV7-3 | ASSSRLAGGLEQF
TRBV4-3 | ASSQVSGLDTQY
TRBV5-1 | ASSSIREDTQY
TRBV20-1 | SASGTSGGYNEQF
TRBV5-1 | ASEPGGTDTQY
TRBV3-1/TRBV3-2 | ASSPRTGTYEQY
TRBV27 | ASSLSGGETQY
TRBV5-4 | ASSLGRGTSHGYT
TRBV6-5 | ASDRIGGSETQY
TRBV5-1 | ASSLDASGSQETQY
TRBV9 | ASSPLGGQETQY
TRBV19 | ASSVRTGGNAAF
TRBV5-1 | ASSLTGNTGELF
TRBV7-2 | ASSSYYYEQY
TRBV12-3/TRBV12-4 | ASSIGGGYGYT
TRBV6-5 | ASRPDRGDQPQH
TRBV2 | ASSAQGAEETQY
TRBV19 | ASATSAYNEQF
TRBV5-1 | ASSLLGQGYSPLH
TRBV15 | ATSRRPGLAGGNEQF
TRBV5-4 | ASSLPPGLAGPSYEQY